Listed here is a single TCR beta chain. The data are from a study of T cell changes during pregnancy in multiple sclerosis. Assay: immunoSEQ multiplex PCR; the TCRdb copy retains only in-frame clones and omits some. The sample yields 35,000 to 45,000 clones, roughly 90% seen once. The V end was cut by 0 bases, the J end by 0 bases, with 11 bases between. The CDR3 is 16 residues long. Germline CDR1 SGHTS, CDR2 YDEGEE. The receptor's source is a female donor in good health, enrolled as a control in a pregnancy study. The material was peripheral blood, obtained in the second trimester of pregnancy. The J gene is TRBJ2-3, the V gene TRBV5-8; a weak D match, TRBD2 (5 bases). The CDR3 coding sequence is TGTGCCAGCAGCTTGGGTCTCGGGGATAGCACAGATACGCAGTATTTT. Translation gives CASSLGLGDSTDTQYF. The full variable domain, completed using reference TRBV5-8 and TRBJ2-3, is EAGVTQSPTHLIKTRGQQATLRCSPISGHTSVYWYQQALGLGLQFLLWYDEGEERNRGNFPPRFSGRQFPNYSSELNVNALELEDSALYLCASSLGLGDSTDTQYFGPGTRLTVL.